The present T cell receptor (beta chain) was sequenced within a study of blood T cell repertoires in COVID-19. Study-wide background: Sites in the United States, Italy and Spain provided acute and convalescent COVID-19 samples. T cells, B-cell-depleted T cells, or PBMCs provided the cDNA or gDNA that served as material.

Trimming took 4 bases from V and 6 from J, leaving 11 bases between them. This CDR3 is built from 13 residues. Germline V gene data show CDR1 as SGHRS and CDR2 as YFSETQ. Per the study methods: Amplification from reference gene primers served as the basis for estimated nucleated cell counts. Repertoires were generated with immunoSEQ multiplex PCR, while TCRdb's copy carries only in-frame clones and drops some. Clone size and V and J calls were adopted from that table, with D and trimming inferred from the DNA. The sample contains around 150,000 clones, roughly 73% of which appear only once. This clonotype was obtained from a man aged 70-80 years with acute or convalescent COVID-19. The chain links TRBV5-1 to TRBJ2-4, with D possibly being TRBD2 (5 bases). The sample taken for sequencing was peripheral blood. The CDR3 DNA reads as TGCGCCAGCAGCCCCACACTAGGAAACATTCAGTACTTC. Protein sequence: CASSPTLGNIQYF. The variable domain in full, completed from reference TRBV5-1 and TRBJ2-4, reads KAGVTQTPRYLIKTRGQQVTLSCSPISGHRSVSWYQQTPGQGLQFLFEYFSETQRNKGNFPGRFSGRQFSNSRSEMNVSTLELGDSALYLCASSPTLGNIQYFGAGTRLSVL.